The T cell receptor (beta chain) under discussion was sequenced for a study of T cell responses to AZD1222 COVID-19 vaccine. Study-level findings and limits: Researchers report vaccine-associated CD4 TCRs spanning spike, with dominance at 160-218 and 743-854. Donors were largely white British and mainly female; clonal diversity was possibly underestimated.

The repertoire was sequenced with immunoSEQ multiplex PCR; TCRdb's copy has only in-frame clones and lacks some. This table has under 200,000 clones, 85% to 95% appearing once. From germline, CDR1 is SEHNR and CDR2 FQNEAQ (reference sequence). This CDR3 has 11 amino acids. V was cut by 1 base and J by 6 bases, with 4 bases left in between. Turning to this clone: Its antigen remains unknown.

The chain couples TRBV7-9 to TRBJ2-7, with D uncertain. The receptor was isolated from an adult who received the MenACWY meningococcal vaccine as a control. Source: peripheral blood, taken 28 days after the second dose of the MenACWY control vaccine. CDR3 amino acids: CASSLGREQYF. CDR3 DNA sequence: TGTGCCAGCAGCTTAGGTCGCGAGCAGTACTTC.